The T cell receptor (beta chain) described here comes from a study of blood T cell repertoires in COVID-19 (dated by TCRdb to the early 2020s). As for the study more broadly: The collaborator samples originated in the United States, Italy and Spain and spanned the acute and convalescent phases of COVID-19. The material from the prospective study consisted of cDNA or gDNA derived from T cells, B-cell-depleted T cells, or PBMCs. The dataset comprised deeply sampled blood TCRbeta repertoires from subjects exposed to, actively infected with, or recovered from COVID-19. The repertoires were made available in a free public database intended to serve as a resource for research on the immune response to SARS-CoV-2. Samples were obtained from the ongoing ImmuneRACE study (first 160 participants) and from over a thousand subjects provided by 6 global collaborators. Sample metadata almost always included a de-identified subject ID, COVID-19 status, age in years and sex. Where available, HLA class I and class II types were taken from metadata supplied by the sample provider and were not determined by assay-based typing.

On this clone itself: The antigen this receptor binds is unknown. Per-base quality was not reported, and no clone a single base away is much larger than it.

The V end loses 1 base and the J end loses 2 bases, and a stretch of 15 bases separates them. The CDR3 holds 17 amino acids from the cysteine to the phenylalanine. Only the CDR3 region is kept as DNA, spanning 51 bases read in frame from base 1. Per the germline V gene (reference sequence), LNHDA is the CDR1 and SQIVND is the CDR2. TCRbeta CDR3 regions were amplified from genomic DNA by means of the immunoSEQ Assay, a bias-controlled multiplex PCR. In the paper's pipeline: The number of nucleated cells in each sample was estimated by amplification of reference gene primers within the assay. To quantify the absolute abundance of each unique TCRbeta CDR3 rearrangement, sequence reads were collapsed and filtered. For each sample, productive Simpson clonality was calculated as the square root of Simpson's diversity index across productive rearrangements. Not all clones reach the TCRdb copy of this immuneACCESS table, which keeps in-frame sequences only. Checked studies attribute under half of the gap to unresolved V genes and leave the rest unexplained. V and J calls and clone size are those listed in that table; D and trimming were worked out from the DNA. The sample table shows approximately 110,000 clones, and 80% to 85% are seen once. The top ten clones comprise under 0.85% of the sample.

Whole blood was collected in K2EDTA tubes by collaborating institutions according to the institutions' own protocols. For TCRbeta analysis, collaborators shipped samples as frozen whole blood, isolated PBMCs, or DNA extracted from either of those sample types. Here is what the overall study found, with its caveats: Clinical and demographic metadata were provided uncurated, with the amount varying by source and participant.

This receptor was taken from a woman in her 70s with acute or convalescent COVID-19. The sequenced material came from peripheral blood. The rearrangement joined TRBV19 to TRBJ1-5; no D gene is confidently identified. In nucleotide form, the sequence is TGTGCCAGTAGTATAGGAGGAGGAGCCCTTGGCAATCAGCCCCAGCATTTT. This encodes CASSIGGGALGNQPQHF.